A selection of T cell receptor beta chains follows, all from one sample in a study of CD8+ T cells in alopecia areata. Sequencing was performed with immunoSEQ multiplex PCR; in TCRdb, only in-frame clones are kept and a portion is missing. There are 150,000 to 200,000 clones in the sample; around three fifths occur only once, and 0.7% to 1% lies in the top ten. The material was CD4+ T cells sorted from blood, obtained at week 4, from a patient treated with tofacitinib. The receptors originated from a human donor with alopecia areata. Both conserved end residues are part of each CDR3. The order of the fields is clone size, V gene, D gene, J gene, CDR3 protein, CDR3 DNA. A D gene is named only where the DNA matches it firmly. The size of a clone is reported for some rows only, either as once, few or many, or as a class for expanded clones.

-	TRBV12-5	-	TRBJ1-1	CASGRDFLNTEAFF	TGTGCTAGTGGTCGGGACTTTTTGAACACTGAAGCTTTCTTT
-	TRBV29-1	-	TRBJ2-5	CSVAGGQETQYF	TGCAGCGTTGCCGGGGGACAAGAGACCCAGTACTTC
few	TRBV29-1	-	TRBJ1-2	CSVVHPQGGYTF	TGCAGCGTTGTACACCCCCAGGGTGGCTACACCTTC
-	TRBV2	-	TRBJ2-6	CASSPRVSGANVLTF	TGTGCCAGCAGTCCCCGTGTCTCTGGGGCCAACGTCCTGACTTTC
few	TRBV7-9	TRBD2	TRBJ2-5	CASSRTSGDEETQYF	TGTGCCAGCAGCCGGACTAGCGGTGATGAAGAGACCCAGTACTTC
-	TRBV29-1	-	TRBJ2-2	CSVEDGSVPNTGELFF	TGCAGCGTTGAAGACGGGTCAGTACCGAACACCGGGGAGCTGTTTTTT
-	TRBV19	-	TRBJ2-3	CASTNQTADTQYF	TGTGCCAGTACCAATCAGACAGCAGATACGCAGTATTTT
-	TRBV25-1	-	TRBJ1-5	CASSSLGHQPQHF	TGTGCCAGCAGTTCCCTTGGCCACCAGCCCCAGCATTTT
-	TRBV25-1	-	TRBJ1-5	CASSESGFSNQPQHF	TGTGCCAGCAGTGAAAGCGGTTTTAGCAATCAGCCCCAGCATTTT
-	TRBV5-6	TRBD2	TRBJ2-1	CASSGAGGLGNEQFF	TGTGCCAGCAGCGGCGCGGGGGGCCTAGGCAATGAGCAGTTCTTC
-	TRBV27	-	TRBJ1-6	CASKRQYNSPLHF	TGTGCCAGCAAACGACAGTATAATTCACCCCTCCACTTT
-	TRBV25-1	TRBD1	TRBJ1-2	CASSDGQVLGYGYTF	TGTGCCAGCAGTGATGGACAGGTCCTCGGGTATGGCTACACCTTC
-	TRBV9	TRBD2	TRBJ2-3	CASSVWGGDGSSTDTQYF	TGTGCCAGCAGCGTATGGGGGGGAGACGGATCTAGCACAGATACGCAGTATTTT
few	TRBV30	-	TRBJ1-4	CAWSVAQGFPLNEKLFF	TGTGCCTGGAGTGTGGCTCAGGGGTTCCCCCTCAATGAAAAACTGTTTTTT
-	TRBV11-2	-	TRBJ2-3	CASSPRGSTSITDTQYF	TGTGCCAGCAGCCCCCGCGGGTCTACTAGTATCACAGATACGCAGTATTTT
-	TRBV11-2	-	TRBJ1-3	CASSLGASGNTIYF	TGTGCCAGCAGCTTGGGGGCGTCAGGAAACACCATATATTTT
-	TRBV30	-	TRBJ2-1	CASKRTGAYNEQFF	TGTGCTAGCAAGCGGACGGGGGCTTACAATGAGCAGTTCTTC
-	TRBV29-1	TRBD2	TRBJ2-3	CSAPRGGGSDTQYF	TGCAGCGCCCCGAGGGGCGGGGGTTCAGATACGCAGTATTTT
-	TRBV29-1	-	TRBJ2-5	CSVGDSETQYF	TGCAGCGTGGGTGATTCGGAGACCCAGTACTTC
few	TRBV29-1	-	TRBJ2-3	CSVGPDTQYF	TGCAGCGTTGGCCCAGATACGCAGTATTTT
-	TRBV5-6	TRBD1	TRBJ2-4	CASSGDRGYIQYF	TGTGCCAGCAGCGGGGACAGGGGGTACATTCAGTACTTC
once	TRBV15	TRBD2	TRBJ2-7	CATSRDLAGGAYEQYF	TGTGCCACCAGCAGAGATCTTGCGGGGGGTGCCTACGAGCAGTACTTC
-	TRBV11-2	TRBD1	TRBJ1-6	CASSLRPGQLVSPLHF	TGTGCCAGCAGCTTAAGACCGGGACAGCTGGTTTCACCCCTCCACTTT
once	TRBV27	-	TRBJ2-2	CASRLAATGELFF	TGTGCCAGCAGACTAGCTGCCACCGGGGAGCTGTTTTTT
few	TRBV9	-	TRBJ1-6	CASSHGQGSSYNSPLHF	TGTGCCAGCAGCCATGGGCAGGGGAGCTCCTATAATTCACCCCTCCACTTT
-	TRBV9	TRBD1	TRBJ2-6	CASRRGTGNSGANVLTF	TGTGCCAGCAGGAGGGGGACAGGGAACTCTGGGGCCAACGTCCTGACTTTC
few	TRBV6-5	TRBD1	TRBJ1-4	CASSYSQGLDEKLFF	TGTGCCAGCAGTTACTCACAGGGGTTAGACGAAAAACTGTTTTTT
-	TRBV29-1	TRBD2	TRBJ2-1	CSVVIGGGFDEQFF	TGCAGCGTTGTAATCGGGGGAGGGTTCGATGAGCAGTTCTTC
-	TRBV5-1	-	TRBJ2-7	CASSLTASYEQYF	TGCGCCAGCAGCCTGACAGCGTCCTACGAGCAGTACTTC
once	TRBV5-1	-	TRBJ2-1	CASDGGQRNEQFF	TGCGCCAGCGACGGGGGGCAAAGGAATGAGCAGTTCTTC
-	TRBV18	TRBD1	TRBJ2-3	CASSPRTGPTDTQYF	TGTGCCAGCTCCCCCAGGACAGGACCCACAGATACGCAGTATTTT
-	TRBV14	-	TRBJ1-2	CASSQGAYGYTF	TGTGCCAGCAGCCAAGGGGCATATGGCTACACCTTC
few	TRBV5-5	-	TRBJ1-6	CASSFSGSPLHF	TGTGCCAGCAGCTTCTCGGGCTCACCCCTCCACTTT
-	TRBV30	TRBD2	TRBJ2-3	CAWSGTRGRLSTDTQYF	TGTGCCTGGAGCGGGACGCGGGGGAGGCTAAGCACAGATACGCAGTATTTT
-	TRBV13	TRBD2	TRBJ2-3	CASSLGGGAKTQYF	TGTGCCAGCAGCTTAGGCGGGGGGGCGAAGACGCAGTATTTT
few	TRBV15	TRBD2	TRBJ2-3	CATSRGRSGGADTQYF	TGTGCCACCAGCAGAGGAAGGAGCGGGGGGGCAGATACGCAGTATTTT
-	TRBV30	-	TRBJ2-5	CAWGTTYQETQYF	TGTGCCTGGGGGACCACGTACCAAGAGACCCAGTACTTC
-	TRBV29-1	-	TRBJ2-5	CSVNPWTVETQYF	TGCAGCGTCAACCCCTGGACAGTCGAGACCCAGTACTTC
-	TRBV30	-	TRBJ2-1	CAWSGPKANEQFF	TGTGCCTGGAGCGGACCCAAGGCAAATGAGCAGTTCTTC
-	TRBV29-1	-	TRBJ2-1	CSVVIVFGGEQFF	TGCAGCGTTGTTATCGTTTTCGGTGGTGAGCAGTTCTTC
-	TRBV6-5	-	TRBJ2-7	CASGPSSYEQYF	TGTGCCAGTGGCCCCAGCTCCTACGAGCAGTACTTC
-	TRBV14	-	TRBJ1-2	CASSEQEWGQDGYTF	TGTGCCAGCAGCGAACAGGAGTGGGGCCAGGATGGCTACACCTTC
once	TRBV30	TRBD1	TRBJ1-5	CAWSALTGGMEPQHF	TGTGCCTGGAGTGCCCTGACAGGGGGTATGGAGCCCCAGCATTTT
few	TRBV21-1	-	TRBJ2-7	CASSKVGRVRPYEQYF	TGTGCCAGCAGCAAAGTGGGGCGGGTCCGACCCTACGAGCAGTACTTC
-	TRBV2	-	TRBJ2-6	CASREQGDGANVLTF	TGTGCCAGCAGGGAACAGGGTGATGGGGCCAACGTCCTGACTTTC